Listed below are T cell receptor beta chains from one sample, sequenced in a study of shared clonotypes between healthy human individuals. Profiling relied on immunoSEQ multiplex PCR, and the TCRdb table lists in-frame clones only, not all of them. This sample has over 400,000 clones, with approximately 94% found just once. Material for sequencing was naive CD4+ T cells sorted from blood. These receptors originate from a woman aged 25 to 39 in good health. CDR3s include the opening cysteine and the closing phenylalanine or tryptophan. The D gene is left open where the match is weak. Not all rows give a size; the values are once, few, many and, for expanded clones, a class.

- | - | TRBV4-1 | 15 | CASSQGGVSYNEQFF
- | - | TRBV28 | 13 | CASSFPDHYGYTF
- | - | TRBV6-1 | 14 | CASSDGGLNEKLFF
- | - | TRBV6-4 | 14 | CASSEYSGANVLTF
- | - | TRBV18 | 16 | CASSPLSYSQGGELFF
- | - | TRBV5-1 | 15 | CASSRTRGSSYEQYF
- | - | TRBV6-1 | 15 | CATRIMGAGANVLTF
- | TRBD2 | TRBV2 | 16 | CASTPGTSGSYNEQFF
once | - | TRBV2 | 14 | CASSPGRKNEKLFF
once | TRBD1 | TRBV4-2 | 16 | CASSQVSADRANGYTF
- | - | TRBV2 | 15 | CASSDWPSGQYEQYF
- | TRBD1 | TRBV2 | 14 | CASSDREFSYEQYF
few | - | TRBV19 | 15 | CASSIASVGNQPQHF
once | TRBD1 | TRBV5-6 | 17 | CASSLGTGGVLPYEQYF
- | TRBD2 | TRBV10-2 | 15 | CASSDERDNVNEQFF
- | - | TRBV15 | 15 | CATSRAGTGANVLTF
- | - | TRBV5-1 | 13 | CASSYDRNTEAFF
- | TRBD2 | TRBV5-5 | 15 | CASRLTSGSIDTQYF
- | - | TRBV6-5 | 15 | CASSYSGRGYEKLFF
- | - | TRBV27 | 14 | CASRHSGYGDEQFF
- | TRBD1 | TRBV19 | 17 | CASRTPGQGPRSEKLFF
once | - | TRBV19 | 13 | CASNPGLQQPQHF
- | TRBD1 | TRBV27 | 17 | CASSLIGTGVLDYGYTF
- | - | TRBV29-1 | 15 | CSVEDRVMGRSEQYF
- | - | TRBV7-9 | 13 | CASSFPVNTEAFF
once | TRBD1 | TRBV6-1 | 15 | CASSRQGVGNTEAFF
- | TRBD1 | TRBV28 | 14 | CASSPGGDSYEQYF
- | - | TRBV5-1 | 12 | CASGSPNTEAFF
- | - | TRBV5-1 | 13 | CASSLDPGNIQYF
- | - | TRBV27 | 15 | CASSLWQAGSEKLFF
- | - | TRBV10-1 | 20 | CASHKGVGPEENYSNQPQHF
- | TRBD1 | TRBV30 | 11 | CAWGNRGPAFF
- | - | TRBV7-6 | 16 | CASSLAIGRTVGEQYF
once | - | TRBV27 | 14 | CASRWGGSWTEAFF
once | - | TRBV5-1 | 17 | CASSPLIGRTSGDTQYF
- | TRBD1 | TRBV7-6 | 18 | CASSSGQGVALSYNEQFF
- | - | TRBV19 | 14 | CASTKSTVPGELFF
- | - | TRBV6-5 | 13 | CASGWGYNQPQHF
- | - | TRBV20-1 | 11 | CSANVDPTQYF
- | - | TRBV11-2 | 16 | CASSRRDLKHTGELFF
- | TRBD1 | TRBV28 | 17 | CASSLSGQSSSGNTIYF
- | - | TRBV4-2 | 17 | CASSQQDRSPTNEKLFF
- | TRBD1 | TRBV5-1 | 15 | CASSWGQGDTGELFF
once | - | TRBV5-1 | 14 | CASAQDSSYNEQFF
few | - | TRBV6-1 | 13 | CASSEDGEDGYTF
- | - | TRBV28 | 14 | CASSSLGGIMYAFF
- | - | TRBV28 | 13 | CASSQDRAYGYTF
- | - | TRBV28 | 15 | CASSSQGDFSYEQYF
- | - | TRBV19 | 12 | CASSISHYGYTF
- | - | TRBV14 | 12 | CASTTGFGRLFF
- | TRBD2 | TRBV2 | 15 | CASKLTSVSTDTQYF
- | TRBD1 | TRBV6-1 | 14 | CASRRTGIFDEQYF
- | TRBD2 | TRBV10-3 | 15 | CAISAGTSGRREQFF
- | - | TRBV6-5 | 14 | CASSYSQGTYGYTF
once | - | TRBV19 | 15 | CASNKHRDAEQPQHF
- | - | TRBV28 | 14 | CASSQVGPYYGYTF
once | - | TRBV28 | 16 | CASSGQGSSSGNTIYF
- | - | TRBV5-1 | 13 | CASSEPGLYGYTF
- | TRBD1 | TRBV28 | 14 | CASSDRGSNQPQHF
- | TRBD1 | TRBV28 | 16 | CASSKPPGTGFQPQHF